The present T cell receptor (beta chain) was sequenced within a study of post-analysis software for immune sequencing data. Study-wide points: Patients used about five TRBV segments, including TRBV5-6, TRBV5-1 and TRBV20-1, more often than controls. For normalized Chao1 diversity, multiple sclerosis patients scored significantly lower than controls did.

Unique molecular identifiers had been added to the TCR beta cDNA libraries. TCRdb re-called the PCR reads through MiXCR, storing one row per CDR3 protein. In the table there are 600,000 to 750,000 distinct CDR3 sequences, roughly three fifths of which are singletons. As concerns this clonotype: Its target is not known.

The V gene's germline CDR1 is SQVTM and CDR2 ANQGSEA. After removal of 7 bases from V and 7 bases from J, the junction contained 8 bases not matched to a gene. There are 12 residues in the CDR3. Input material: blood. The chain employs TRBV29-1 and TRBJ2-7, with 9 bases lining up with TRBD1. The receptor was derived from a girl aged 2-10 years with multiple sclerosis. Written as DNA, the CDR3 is TGCAGCGCGGGACAGGGAGACAATGAGCAGTACTTC. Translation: CSAGQGDNEQYF.